This passage covers 26 T cell receptor beta chains from one sample sequenced in a study of cytomegalovirus exposure and HLA in healthy donors. The PCR was carried out with 60 Vbeta primers and 13 Jbeta primers. The protocol was immunoSEQ multiplex PCR, while the TCRdb copy is restricted to in-frame clones and leaves out a portion. The repertoire holds under 150,000 clones, with more than 75% as singletons. Sequenced sample: PBMCs. These receptors came from a male donor in good health and CMV-seronegative.

This chain links TRBV18 with TRBJ1-6, with D possibly TRBD1 on 6 matching bases. Trimming removed 3 bases at V and 7 bases at J, with 16 bases between. CDR1 KGHSH and CDR2 LQKENI come from the germline V gene. The CDR3 length is 16 residues. The CDR3: CASSPTRQAPNSPLHF. The CDR3 DNA reads as TGTGCCAGCTCACCGACCCGACAGGCCCCGAATTCACCCCTCCACTTT.

In nucleotides, the CDR3 is TGTGCCAGCAGTAGTTTGACAGGTAGCACAGATACGCAGTATTTT. It translates to CASSSLTGSTDTQYF. The rearrangement uses TRBV11-1 and TRBJ2-3; tentative D call: TRBD1 (6 bases). Trimming pared 6 bases from V and 0 bases from J, leaving 13 bases between. CDR1 is SGHAT, CDR2 FQDESV, per germline (reference sequence). The length of the CDR3 is 15 residues.

The CDR3 nucleotides are TGCGCCAGCAGCTTGGGGACAGGGCCAGATACGCAGTATTTT. Amino acids: CASSLGTGPDTQYF. The chain has TRBV5-1 and TRBJ2-3; TRBD1 matches 8 bases. There are 14 residues in the CDR3. J lost 4 bases, V lost 0 bases, and 1 base had no gene match. Germline lookup yields CDR1 SGHRS and CDR2 YFSETQ. The full variable domain, rest sourced from reference TRBV5-1 and TRBJ2-3, is KAGVTQTPRYLIKTRGQQVTLSCSPISGHRSVSWYQQTPGQGLQFLFEYFSETQRNKGNFPGRFSGRQFSNSRSEMNVSTLELGDSALYLCASSLGTGPDTQYFGPGTRLTVL.

This clone was recorded once. This chain joins TRBV18 and TRBJ2-5; 10 bases are a match to TRBD2. The CDR3 totals 16 residues. Losses at the gene ends were 2 bases for V and 0 bases for J; bases not matched to a gene: 3. CDR1 is KGHSH and CDR2 is LQKENI in the germline V gene. The DNA of the CDR3 is TGTGCCAGCTCACCAGGTAGCGGGGGGCACCAAGAGACCCAGTACTTC. This codes for CASSPGSGGHQETQYF.

The chain has TRBV2 and TRBJ1-1; D remains unclear. Germline V gene lookup returns CDR1 SNHLY and CDR2 FYNNEI. V shed 5 bases and J shed 2 bases, with 3 bases lying between them. CDR3 length: 11 residues. The CDR3 protein is CASSHNTEAFF. In DNA, the CDR3 is TGTGCCAGCAGTCATAACACTGAAGCTTTCTTT.

The chain joins TRBV9 to TRBJ2-1; D gene ambiguous. CDR1 is SGDLS and CDR2 is YYNGEE in the germline V gene. This CDR3 region has 13 residues. Trimming took 3 bases from V and 8 from J, leaving 12 bases between them. The CDR3 nucleotides read TGTGCCAGCAGCGGGAGATTTAACTATGAGCAGTTCTTC. Translation gives CASSGRFNYEQFF.

The V call is TRBV19, the J call TRBJ2-1; 12 nucleotides line up with TRBD2. The V gene end was trimmed by 4 bases and the J gene end by 6 bases; junction bases not matched to a gene: 10. CDR1 and CDR2 from the germline V gene are LNHDA and SQIVND (reference sequence). The CDR3 has 17 amino acids. The CDR3 is CASSTGKTSGGSNEQFF. CDR3 nucleotide sequence: TGTGCCAGTAGTACCGGGAAGACTAGCGGGGGCTCCAATGAGCAGTTCTTC.

This sequence joins TRBV25-1 and TRBJ2-1, with 10 bases aligning to TRBD2. This CDR3 has 16 amino acids. Trimming took 3 bases from V and 1 from J; bases not matched to a gene: 3. CDR1 MGHDK and CDR2 SYGVNS come from the germline V gene. The CDR3: CASSELAGDSYNEQFF. In DNA form, the CDR3 reads TGTGCCAGCAGTGAGCTAGCGGGGGATTCCTACAATGAGCAGTTCTTC.

J is TRBJ2-7 and V is TRBV28, with 7 nucleotides matching TRBD1. The CDR3 runs to 15 residues. Trimming cost V 4 bases and J 0 bases; bases outside gene matches: 6. Germline V gene lookup returns CDR1 MDHEN and CDR2 SYDVKM. CDR3 coding DNA: TGTGCCAGCAGTTCCGGGGCAGGGGGCTCCTACGAGCAGTACTTC. Its protein product is CASSSGAGGSYEQYF.

V is TRBV12-5 and J is TRBJ1-2; D remains ambiguous. Trimming shortened V by 0 bases and J by 4 bases, and 12 bases separated the two germline ends. In germline, CDR1 is LGHNT, CDR2 FRNRAP. The CDR3 contains 15 residues. CDR3 in amino acids: CASGLVLGQSYGYTF. The CDR3 DNA follows: TGTGCTAGTGGTTTGGTACTAGGGCAGAGCTATGGCTACACCTTC.

The chain links TRBV29-1 to TRBJ2-5, with TRBD2 matching 11 bases. The ends lost 4 bases at V and 9 bases at J; junction bases unmatched: 10. This CDR3 comprises 14 residues. In germline, CDR1 is SQVTM, CDR2 ANQGSEA. The CDR3 DNA sequence: TGCAGCGTTGTACTAGCGGGGGCTAGGGGGGCCCAGTACTTC. Encoded protein: CSVVLAGARGAQYF.

V and J are TRBV6-5 and TRBJ2-7, with 11 bases identical to TRBD2. The CDR3 totals 15 residues. Germline CDR1 is MNHEY and CDR2 is SVGAGI. The junction had 10 bases not matched to a gene; V was cut back by 5 bases and J by 7 bases. CDR3 loop: CASSAGLAVIVEQYF. In DNA, the CDR3 is TGTGCCAGCAGTGCGGGACTAGCGGTTATAGTGGAGCAGTACTTC.

V is TRBV10-3 and J is TRBJ2-5; 7 bases match TRBD1. Germline CDR1 and CDR2: ENHRY and SYGVKD. Trimming at V came to 5 bases and at J to 5 bases, leaving 2 bases not matched to a gene. The CDR3 contains 12 residues. CDR3 sequence: CAISPTGETQYF. CDR3 nucleotide sequence: TGTGCCATCAGTCCGACAGGGGAGACCCAGTACTTC.

The chain uses TRBV7-9 and TRBJ1-3, with D hard to call. Trimming removed 4 bases at V and 4 bases at J, with 11 bases between. The CDR3 is 14 residues long. The V gene's germline CDR1 is SEHNR and CDR2 FQNEAQ (reference sequence). DNA of the CDR3: TGTGCCAGCAGCTCTTTTAGCCGCGGAAACACCATATATTTT. This gives the protein CASSSFSRGNTIYF.

A single count supports this clone. V gene TRBV7-9 combines with J gene TRBJ2-7, with D unresolved. Germline V gene sequence: CDR1 SEHNR, CDR2 FQNEAQ (reference sequence). The CDR3 sequence is 14 residues long. The V gene lost 3 bases and the J gene lost 0 bases, with 9 bases spanning the gap. The CDR3 region is CASSFEIPSYEQYF. The CDR3 coding sequence is TGTGCCAGCAGCTTCGAGATCCCCTCCTACGAGCAGTACTTC.

This sequence joins TRBV30 and TRBJ2-1, with 10 bases matching TRBD2. There are 14 residues in the CDR3. J was trimmed by 8 bases and V by 5 bases; bases with no gene match: 9. Germline V gene sequence: CDR1 GTSNPN, CDR2 SVGIG (reference sequence). The DNA of the CDR3 is TGTGCCTGGGAGGTGGGAGCGGGGGGGCATGAGCAGTTCTTC. Protein: CAWEVGAGGHEQFF. Full variable domain (rest looked up from reference TRBV30 and TRBJ2-1): SQTIHQWPATLVQPVGSPLSLECTVEGTSNPNLYWYRQAAGRGLQLLFYSVGIGQISSEVPQNLSASRPQDRQFILSSKKLLLSDSGFYLCAWEVGAGGHEQFFGPGTRLTVL.

This clone was counted only a few times. The CDR3 reads CASSLGSESYEQYF. DNA of the CDR3: TGCGCCAGCAGCCTCGGGAGTGAGTCCTACGAGCAGTACTTC. The chain combines TRBV4-3 with TRBJ2-7; D perhaps matches TRBD2 (6 bases). The CDR3 extends over 14 amino acids. Germline V lookup: CDR1 LGHNA, CDR2 YSLEER. Deletions cut 4 bases from V and 1 base from J, with 11 bases between.

This clone was picked up one time. This chain uses TRBV7-2 with TRBJ2-3, with a weak D call TRBD2 (5 bases). V gave up 5 bases and J gave up 6 bases, with 12 bases separating them. CDR1 and CDR2 from the germline V gene are SGHTA and FQGNSA. The CDR3 extends over 13 amino acids. The CDR3 DNA reads as TGTGCCAGCAGCATGGACTTTCGGGATACGCAGTATTTT. Its protein is CASSMDFRDTQYF.

This chain connects TRBV4-3 to TRBJ1-2, with D possibly being TRBD1 (5 bases). V was pared by 0 bases and J by 4 bases, with 9 bases between. The germline CDR1 and CDR2 sequences are LGHNA and YSLEER. The CDR3 length is 14 residues. Here the CDR3 reads CASSQEGRTYGYTF. CDR3 in DNA: TGCGCCAGCAGCCAAGAGGGGCGGACCTATGGCTACACCTTC.

J is TRBJ2-5 and V is TRBV7-9; a weak D match, TRBD2 (5 bases). The germline V gene encodes CDR1 SEHNR and CDR2 FQNEAQ (reference sequence). Trimming shortened V by 0 bases and J by 4 bases, and 18 bases separated the two germline ends. This CDR3 has 17 amino acids. The CDR3 is CASSLASEGLVGETQYF. The CDR3 region has the DNA TGTGCCAGCAGCTTAGCGAGTGAGGGCCTGGTGGGAGAGACCCAGTACTTC.

This clone was detected a few times. The chain couples TRBV11-2 to TRBJ2-5; D gene unclear. The length of the CDR3 is 11 residues. Germline CDR1 and CDR2: SGHAT and FQNNGV. Between the trimmed V and J ends, which lost 5 bases and 2 bases, there was a span of 3 bases. The DNA of the CDR3 is TGTGCCAGCAGCGTACAAGAGACCCAGTACTTC. Residues: CASSVQETQYF.

The rearrangement links TRBV4-3 to TRBJ2-5; 9 bases are a match to TRBD2. The trim removed 3 bases at V and 5 bases at J, leaving 4 bases unmatched. Germline V gene lookup returns CDR1 LGHNA and CDR2 YSLEER. The CDR3 has 14 amino acids. Here the CDR3 DNA reads TGCGCCAGCAGCCAGCGGGGGGGCCAGGAGACCCAGTACTTC. Translating gives CASSQRGGQETQYF.

This clone has just a few counts. The genes are TRBV7-6 and TRBJ2-3, with no clear D. The ends were cut back, 4 bases at V and 6 bases at J, with 8 bases in the middle. Germline V CDR1 and CDR2: SGHVS, FNYEAQ. The CDR3 consists of 12 residues. As DNA, the CDR3 is TGTGCCAGCAGCTCCATCGAGGATACGCAGTATTTT. Translation gives CASSSIEDTQYF.

The gene calls are TRBV5-1 and TRBJ2-7; 11 bases are shared with TRBD2. The CDR3 spans 16 residues. The V segment lost 4 bases and the J segment 3 bases; nucleotides outside the gene matches: 9. The germline CDR1 and CDR2 sequences are SGHRS and YFSETQ. The DNA of the CDR3 is TGCGCCAGCAGCCCGGATACTAGCGGGGGCCGCTACGAGCAGTACTTC. This codes for CASSPDTSGGRYEQYF. The full variable domain, its missing parts supplied by reference TRBV5-1 and TRBJ2-7, is KAGVTQTPRYLIKTRGQQVTLSCSPISGHRSVSWYQQTPGQGLQFLFEYFSETQRNKGNFPGRFSGRQFSNSRSEMNVSTLELGDSALYLCASSPDTSGGRYEQYFGPGTRLTVT.

The V and J genes are TRBV19 and TRBJ1-1; unclear D gene. The length of the CDR3 is 14 residues. Trimming took off 3 bases at V and 5 bases at J, with 13 bases between the two ends. Per the germline V gene, CDR1 is LNHDA and CDR2 is SQIVND (reference sequence). Here the CDR3 reads CASSMEGVGTEAFF. The CDR3 nucleotides read TGTGCCAGTAGTATGGAGGGAGTAGGGACTGAAGCTTTCTTT.

The chain combines TRBV27 with TRBJ2-5; possibly TRBD2 for D (7 bases). TRBJ2-7 explains the end of the DNA better; the J call may be wrong. CDR3 length: 16 amino acids. Germline CDR1 is MNHEY and CDR2 is SMNVEV (reference sequence). The CDR3 region has the DNA TGTGCCAGCAGTTTATTGGGCGGGGGCCGGGGCTACGAGCAGTACTTC. This gives the protein CASSLLGGGRGYEQYF.